The clone carrying this T cell receptor beta chain was counted at least ten times. Its antigen remains unidentified. CDR1 SGHTA and CDR2 FQGNSA come from the germline V gene. Trimming cost V 5 bases and J 7 bases, with 17 bases left between them. The CDR3 loop spans 14 amino acids. From the 5' RACE reads, TCRdb called clonotypes with MiXCR, one entry per CDR3 protein. The sample includes about 29,000 distinct CDR3 sequences, 10% to 15% seen only once; the top ten take 13% to 15%. The sample belongs to a study of T-cell memory formation after mild COVID-19. Study results and caveats: For contracting clones, CD4+ ones sat mainly in CM and EM, CD8+ in EMRA.

The source of this sequence is an adult woman who had mild COVID-19 (a few samples of this study predate the infection). Cell type and time point are not known. Source material: PBMCs or a T cell subset sorted from them (not recorded which). The V gene is TRBV7-2, the J gene TRBJ1-2; possibly TRBD1 for D (6 bases). The CDR3 DNA reads as TGTGCCAGCAGCGTCCGACAGGCCCTGAGTGGCTACACCTTC. It encodes CASSVRQALSGYTF. Using reference TRBV7-2 and TRBJ1-2 for the parts outside the CDR3, the full variable domain is GAGVSQSPSNKVTEKGKDVELRCDPISGHTALYWYRQSLGQGLEFLIYFQGNSAPDKSGLPSDRFSAERTGGSVSTLTIQRTQQEDSAVYLCASSVRQALSGYTFGSGTRLTVV.